Listed below are T cell receptor beta chains from one sample, sequenced in a study of identical twins. TCRdb re-called the 5' RACE reads with MiXCR, one entry per CDR3 protein. The profile shows some 900,000 distinct CDR3 sequences, roughly an eighth of them singletons. This sample also belongs to another study, concerning yellow fever vaccine responses in identical twins.

Sequenced sample: PBMCs. These receptors were taken from a woman aged 18 to 35 in good health. Both conserved end residues are part of each CDR3. A D gene is named only where the DNA matches it firmly. Clone size, where shown, is once, few, many, or a class for clones that have expanded.

clone_size | j_call | d_call | v_call | cdr3_nt | cdr3_aa
NA | TRBJ2-7 | TRBD1 | TRBV28 | TGTGCCAGCAGTCGGACAGGGACAGTGAGCGGGTGGTCCGAGCAGTACTTC | CASSRTGTVSGWSEQYF
NA | TRBJ1-1 | NA | TRBV29-1 | TGCAGCGTTGTGCGACACCTGAACACTGAAGCTTTCTTT | CSVVRHLNTEAFF
few | TRBJ1-2 | NA | TRBV4-1 | TGCGCCAGCAGCCAAGATGGCGTAGGAAGTTATGGCTACACCTTC | CASSQDGVGSYGYTF
NA | TRBJ2-5 | NA | TRBV7-2 | TGTGCCAGCAGCTTACTAGGATACGAGAAAGAGACCCAGTACTTC | CASSLLGYEKETQYF
NA | TRBJ2-5 | TRBD2 | TRBV12-3/TRBV12-4 | TGTGCCAGCAGTTTTTTTGGCGGGGGAGGATCGGAGACCCAGTACTTC | CASSFFGGGGSETQYF
few | TRBJ2-3 | NA | TRBV5-1 | TGCGCCAGCAGCTCAGGCGGGGGCAACACAGATACGCAGTATTTT | CASSSGGGNTDTQYF
few | TRBJ2-2 | TRBD2 | TRBV10-3 | TGTGCCATCAGCGCGGGGGGGGCCGGGGAGCTGTTTTTT | CAISAGGAGELFF
few | TRBJ2-7 | NA | TRBV6-5 | TGTGCCAGCAGTTATGCAGGAGTCGGCGAGCAGTACTTC | CASSYAGVGEQYF
few | TRBJ2-1 | TRBD2 | TRBV5-1 | TGCGCCAGCAGCTCCTACCATGCGGGGGGCGGGGAGCAGTTCTTC | CASSSYHAGGGEQFF
few | TRBJ2-1 | NA | TRBV20-1 | TGCAGTGCTAGGCTCAGCTTCAATGAGCAGTTCTTC | CSARLSFNEQFF